One sample yielded the 27 T cell receptor beta chains listed below, sequenced in a study of blood T cell repertoires in COVID-19. Sequenced by immunoSEQ multiplex PCR; TCRdb stores in-frame clones only, minus some. The sample lists some 220,000 clones; 80% were seen once. Input material: peripheral blood. The receptors come from a human donor in a cohort sampled during active COVID-19.

The chain links TRBV6-5 to TRBJ1-1; perhaps TRBD1 as D (5 bases). CDR3 size: 15 residues. The V end was cut by 0 bases, the J end by 1 base, with 9 bases between. Germline CDR1 and CDR2: MNHEY and SVGAGI. The CDR3 nucleotides read TGTGCCAGCAGTTACTCCTGGCAGGGGAACACTGAAGCTTTCTTT. Translated, it gives CASSYSWQGNTEAFF.

The chain employs TRBV2 and TRBJ1-6, with 7 bases identical to TRBD1. The J segment lost 13 bases and the V segment lost 5 bases, leaving 11 bases of the junction unmatched. Germline V gene lookup returns CDR1 SNHLY and CDR2 FYNNEI. The CDR3 has 14 residues. This CDR3 reads CASSTGAWLGPLHF. DNA of the CDR3: TGTGCCAGCAGTACAGGGGCCTGGTTAGGTCCCCTCCACTTT.

The chain employs TRBV20-1 and TRBJ2-3; 7 bases line up with TRBD2. The CDR3 has 16 amino acids. Germline CDR1 DFQATT, CDR2 SNEGSKA (reference sequence). With 3 bases clipped from V and 5 bases from J, the junction kept 14 bases outside the gene matches. The CDR3 nucleotides read TGCAGTGCTAGTAGTGTGACGCAGCGGGGCCGAGATACGCAGTATTTT. Encoded protein: CSASSVTQRGRDTQYF.

Only a few counts were recorded for this clone. The rearrangement joins TRBV2 to TRBJ2-3, with 7 nucleotides matching TRBD1. The CDR3 extends over 14 amino acids. In germline, CDR1 is SNHLY, CDR2 FYNNEI. After removal of 8 bases from V and 2 bases from J, the junction contained 7 bases not matched to a gene. The CDR3 region has the DNA TGTGCCAGCTCCCGGGACAGCAACACAGATACGCAGTATTTT. Its translation: CASSRDSNTDTQYF.

The chain couples TRBV5-4 to TRBJ2-2; 8 nucleotides align to TRBD1. V was pared by 5 bases and J by 6 bases, with 6 bases of the junction left unmatched. Germline V CDR1 and CDR2: SGHNT, YYREEE (reference sequence). This CDR3 spans 14 amino acids. CDR3 in DNA: TGTGCCAGCAGAGGGACACAGGGGGCCGGGGAGCTGTTTTTT. As protein: CASRGTQGAGELFF. The full variable domain, rest sourced from reference TRBV5-4 and TRBJ2-2, is ETGVTQSPTHLIKTRGQQVTLRCSSQSGHNTVSWYQQALGQGPQFIFQYYREEENGRGNFPPRFSGLQFPNYSSELNVNALELDDSALYLCASRGTQGAGELFFGEGSRLTVL.

This clone appeared a few times. The chain employs TRBV7-2 and TRBJ1-5; 9 nucleotides align to TRBD1. Germline CDR1 reads SGHTA; CDR2 reads FQGNSA. The CDR3 contains 17 residues. V dropped 0 bases and J dropped 6; count of bases not matched to a gene: 9. The CDR3 region is CASSLALGQGRSQPQHF. Here the CDR3 DNA reads TGTGCCAGCAGCTTAGCCTTGGGACAGGGTAGGAGTCAGCCCCAGCATTTT.

This clone was seen just once. This chain links TRBV3-1 (or the pseudogene TRBV3-2) with TRBJ2-1, with TRBD2 matching over 13 bases. V shed 1 base and J 7 bases; nucleotides not matched to a gene: 7. The CDR3 sequence is 17 residues long. Germline V gene sequence: CDR1 LGHDT, CDR2 YNNKEL (reference sequence). The CDR3 bases are TGTGCCAGCAGCCAAGGGACCGGGACTAGCGGGATTAATGAGCAGTTCTTC. This codes for CASSQGTGTSGINEQFF.

This clone was counted only a few times. The chain uses TRBV28 and TRBJ1-5; no clear D. The CDR3 sequence is 11 residues long. Trimming stripped 10 bases from V and 3 bases from J, with 7 bases between. CDR1 and CDR2 (germline): MDHEN, SYDVKM. CDR3 bases: TGTGCCACCGGGGACAATCAGCCCCAGCATTTT. Amino acid sequence: CATGDNQPQHF.

The rearrangement links TRBV7-6 to TRBJ2-1; no clear D gene. The V and J ends lost 7 bases and 3 bases respectively, with 13 bases between them. From germline, CDR1 is SGHVS and CDR2 FNYEAQ. The CDR3 totals 14 residues. CDR3 coding DNA: TGTGCCAGCACCCCCGGCGGCTACTACAATGAGCAGTTCTTC. This encodes CASTPGGYYNEQFF.

This clone was picked up one time. The chain recombines TRBV3-1 (or the pseudogene TRBV3-2) with TRBJ2-3; a weak D match, TRBD2 (5 bases). V was pared by 1 base and J by 3 bases, with 8 bases between. CDR1 is LGHDT and CDR2 is YNNKEL in the germline V gene (reference sequence). This CDR3 has 14 amino acids. DNA for the CDR3: TGTGCCAGCAGCCAAGTAGGAGGTACAGATACGCAGTATTTT. Translation gives CASSQVGGTDTQYF.

The chain combines TRBV7-2 with TRBJ2-5, with 7 bases that match TRBD1. The germline CDR1 and CDR2 sequences are SGHTA and FQGNSA. The CDR3 spans 16 residues. V gave up 0 bases and J gave up 2 bases; unmatched junction bases: 6. This chain's CDR3 is CASSLARGQIQETQYF. The CDR3 nucleotides are TGTGCCAGCAGCTTAGCGAGGGGACAGATACAAGAGACCCAGTACTTC.

This clone appeared once. In DNA, the CDR3 is TGTGCCAGCAGCCTCTTGAACTATGGCTACACCTTC. As protein: CASSLLNYGYTF. The V and J genes are TRBV3-1 (or the pseudogene TRBV3-2) and TRBJ1-2; D gene ambiguous. Germline CDR1 is LGHDT and CDR2 is YNNKEL (reference sequence). The CDR3 runs to 12 residues. V was cut by 4 bases and J by 2 bases, with 5 bases left in between.

This clone was seen more than once but under ten times. V is TRBV4-1 and J is TRBJ1-1; TRBD1 matches 9 bases. This CDR3 is 17 amino acids long. The trim removed 4 bases at V and 1 base at J, leaving 10 bases unmatched. Per germline, CDR1 MGHRA and CDR2 YSYEKL. The CDR3 protein is CASSLRGQGQGNTEAFF. For the CDR3, the DNA is TGCGCCAGCAGCCTTAGAGGACAGGGGCAGGGGAACACTGAAGCTTTCTTT.

The chain employs TRBV19 and TRBJ1-4; 7 bases are a match to TRBD1. The CDR3 is made up of 15 amino acids. J gave up 4 bases and V 6 bases, and 8 bases lay outside the gene matches. CDR1 and CDR2 from the germline V gene are LNHDA and SQIVND (reference sequence). DNA of the CDR3: TGTGCCAGTAGACCCGGTGGGGACAGTAATGAAAAACTGTTTTTT. Protein: CASRPGGDSNEKLFF.

The chain links TRBV9 to TRBJ1-2; D perhaps matches TRBD1 (5 bases). V was pared by 0 bases and J by 6 bases, with 15 bases between. This CDR3 region has 15 residues. The germline gives CDR1 SGDLS, CDR2 YYNGEE. Here the CDR3 reads CASSVDVGRMNGYTF. CDR3 nucleotides: TGTGCCAGCAGCGTAGATGTGGGGCGGATGAATGGCTACACCTTC.

The chain combines TRBV28 with TRBJ1-2; 8 bases align to TRBD1. CDR1 is MDHEN, CDR2 SYDVKM, per germline. The trim removed 5 bases at V and 3 bases at J, leaving 5 bases unmatched. CDR3 size: 14 residues. Here the CDR3 reads CASSPTGGDYGYTF. DNA of the CDR3: TGTGCCAGCAGTCCAACAGGGGGGGACTATGGCTACACCTTC.

The V call is TRBV28, the J call TRBJ1-1; the match to TRBD1 covers 7 bases. V lost 10 bases and J lost 5; bases outside the gene matches: 10. Looked up from germline, CDR1 is MDHEN and CDR2 is SYDVKM. This CDR3 is 13 amino acids long. Here the CDR3 DNA reads TGTGCCATCGTAGGACAGGCTTGGACTGAAGCTTTCTTT. Translating gives CAIVGQAWTEAFF.

CDR3 sequence reads: CASYQLDRGGEKLFF. DNA of the CDR3: TGTGCCAGCTATCAACTGGACAGGGGGGGTGAAAAACTGTTTTTT. V and J are TRBV6-5 and TRBJ1-4; 10 bases are a match to TRBD1. This CDR3 spans 15 amino acids. With V trimmed by 8 bases and J by 7 bases, 10 bases remained unmatched. Per germline, CDR1 MNHEY and CDR2 SVGAGI.

The chain couples TRBV9 to TRBJ1-1; D unclear. CDR1 and CDR2 (germline): SGDLS, YYNGEE. This CDR3 is built from 15 residues. The V end was cut by 4 bases, the J end by 4 bases, with 17 bases between. The CDR3 DNA reads as TGTGCCAGCAGCATCACCTCGAGCGGACGCACTGAAGCTTTCTTT. Encoded protein: CASSITSSGRTEAFF. Combining the CDR3 with reference TRBV9 and TRBJ1-1 gives the whole variable domain DSGVTQTPKHLITATGQRVTLRCSPRSGDLSVYWYQQSLDQGLQFLIQYYNGEERAKGNILERFSAQQFPDLHSELNLSSLELGDSALYFCASSITSSGRTEAFFGQGTRLTVV.

V usage is TRBV5-4 and J usage is TRBJ1-2; 7 positions agree with TRBD1. This CDR3 spans 14 amino acids. Per germline, CDR1 SGHNT and CDR2 YYREEE (reference sequence). V was pared by 3 bases and J by 4 bases, with 6 bases of the junction left unmatched. CDR3 amino acids: CASSSPGGLYGYTF. Here the CDR3 DNA reads TGTGCCAGCAGCTCCCCAGGGGGGCTCTATGGCTACACCTTC.

The rearrangement links TRBV7-2 to TRBJ1-1; D remains unclear. The CDR3 consists of 13 residues. CDR1 is SGHTA and CDR2 is FQGNSA in the germline V gene. The ends were cut back, 1 base at V and 5 bases at J, with 8 bases in the middle. The CDR3 loop reads CASSLGEVTEAFF. In DNA form, the CDR3 reads TGTGCCAGCAGCTTAGGTGAGGTGACTGAAGCTTTCTTT.

The chain joins TRBV6-6 to TRBJ2-4; 11 bases fit TRBD2. With V trimmed by 5 bases and J by 0 bases, 0 bases remained unmatched. Germline CDR1 is MNHNY and CDR2 is SVGAGI (reference sequence). The CDR3 runs 15 residues. The CDR3 DNA sequence: TGTGCCAGCAGTGGGACTAGCGGAGCCAAAAACATTCAGTACTTC. Protein sequence: CASSGTSGAKNIQYF.

This sequence joins TRBV5-1 and TRBJ2-1, with D unclear. V dropped 4 bases and J dropped 1 base, with 12 bases sitting between them. CDR3 size: 15 residues. Germline-derived CDR1 and CDR2 are SGHRS and YFSETQ. The CDR3 sequence is CASSPAAQSYNEQFF. CDR3 sequence (DNA): TGCGCCAGCAGCCCAGCAGCACAGTCCTACAATGAGCAGTTCTTC.

The chain is built from TRBV19 and TRBJ2-7; 14 nucleotides line up with TRBD2. This CDR3 is built from 15 residues. V was clipped by 5 bases and J by 5 bases; unmatched bases: 5. Looked up from germline, CDR1 is LNHDA and CDR2 is SQIVND (reference sequence). The CDR3 DNA follows: TGTGCCAGTAGTCCGGGGACTAGCGGGAGACACGAGCAGTACTTC. Protein: CASSPGTSGRHEQYF.

The chain uses TRBV5-6 and TRBJ2-3; 7 bases fit TRBD2. Germline CDR1 SGHDT, CDR2 YYEEEE. Trimming at V came to 5 bases and at J to 5 bases, leaving 8 bases not matched to a gene. This CDR3 has 14 amino acids. The CDR3 loop is CASRGEGTGDTQYF. The CDR3, as DNA: TGTGCCAGCAGAGGGGAGGGGACGGGAGATACGCAGTATTTT.

This chain connects TRBV5-1 to TRBJ2-2, with 13 bases matching TRBD2. The V segment lost 2 bases and the J segment 4 bases; nucleotides outside the gene matches: 2. The germline V gene encodes CDR1 SGHRS and CDR2 YFSETQ. The CDR3 runs to 16 residues. The CDR3: CASSLRTSGSTGELFF. The CDR3 coding sequence is TGCGCCAGCAGCTTAAGGACTAGCGGGAGCACCGGGGAGCTGTTTTTT.

The rearrangement uses TRBV5-1 and TRBJ2-7; 10 bases match TRBD2. Germline-derived CDR1 and CDR2 are SGHRS and YFSETQ. This CDR3 has 14 amino acids. J gave up 5 bases and V 1 base, and 3 bases lay outside the gene matches. CDR3 protein: CASSLQLAGNEQYF. The CDR3 coding sequence is TGCGCCAGCAGCTTGCAACTAGCGGGAAACGAGCAGTACTTC.